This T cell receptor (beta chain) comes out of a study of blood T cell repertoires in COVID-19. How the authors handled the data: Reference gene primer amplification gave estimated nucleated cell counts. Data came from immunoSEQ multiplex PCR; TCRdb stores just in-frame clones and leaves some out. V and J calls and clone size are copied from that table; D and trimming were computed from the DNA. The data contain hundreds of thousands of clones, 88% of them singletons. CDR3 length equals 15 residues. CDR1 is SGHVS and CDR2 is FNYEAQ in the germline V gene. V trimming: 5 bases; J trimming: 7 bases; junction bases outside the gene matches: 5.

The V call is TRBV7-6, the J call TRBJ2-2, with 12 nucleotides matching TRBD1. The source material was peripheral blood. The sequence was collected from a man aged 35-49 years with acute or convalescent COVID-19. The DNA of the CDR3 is TGTGCCAGCAGCCCCGGGACAGGGGGCGTCGGGGAGCTGTTTTTT. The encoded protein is CASSPGTGGVGELFF.